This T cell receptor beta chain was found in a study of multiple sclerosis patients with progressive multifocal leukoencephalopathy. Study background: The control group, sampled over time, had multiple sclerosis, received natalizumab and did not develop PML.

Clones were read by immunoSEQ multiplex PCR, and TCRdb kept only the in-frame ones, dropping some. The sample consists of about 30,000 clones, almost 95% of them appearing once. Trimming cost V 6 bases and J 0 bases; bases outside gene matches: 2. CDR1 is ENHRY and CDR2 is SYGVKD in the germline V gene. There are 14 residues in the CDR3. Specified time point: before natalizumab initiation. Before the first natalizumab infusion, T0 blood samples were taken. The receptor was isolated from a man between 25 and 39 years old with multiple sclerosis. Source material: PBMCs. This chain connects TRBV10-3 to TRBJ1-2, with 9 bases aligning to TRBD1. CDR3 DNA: TGTGCCATCAGCCGGGACAGGGCTAACTATGGCTACACCTTC. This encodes CAISRDRANYGYTF.